The 17 T cell receptor beta chains below all came from one sample that was sequenced in a study of shared clonotypes between healthy human individuals. TCRdb keeps only in-frame clones here, not all; method: immunoSEQ multiplex PCR. The table includes about 2,200,000 clones, about 92% detected once. CD8 cells regarded as naive lacked CD45RO, were positively chosen for CCR7, and omitted terminally differentiated effector memory CD45RA+ cells. Source material: naive CD8+ T cells from PBMCs. These receptors were collected from a man aged 18 to 29 in good health. Some clones in this sample may be carry-over from other donors' samples.

The V gene is TRBV29-1, the J gene TRBJ2-7; weak D call: TRBD2 (7 bases). V lost 5 bases and J 3 bases, leaving 14 bases between the germline ends. The CDR3 covers 13 residues. In germline, CDR1 is SQVTM, CDR2 ANQGSEA. The CDR3 here is CSVLTRGGYEQYF. In nucleotides, the CDR3 is TGCAGCGTTTTGACTAGGGGGGGCTACGAGCAGTACTTC.

V is TRBV11-2 and J is TRBJ1-1; 7 nucleotides match TRBD1. CDR1 and CDR2 (germline): SGHAT, FQNNGV. V lost 8 bases and J lost 3; bases outside the gene matches: 12. The CDR3 covers 15 residues. CDR3 residues: CASGTRQGWDTEAFF. The CDR3 DNA follows: TGTGCCAGCGGAACGAGACAGGGTTGGGACACTGAAGCTTTCTTT.

The V gene is TRBV19, the J gene TRBJ1-1, with 8 bases identical to TRBD1. V dropped 5 bases and J dropped 7; count of bases not matched to a gene: 6. The CDR3 loop spans 13 amino acids. Germline V CDR1 and CDR2: LNHDA, SQIVND (reference sequence). CDR3 protein: CASSPRTGREAFF. As DNA, the CDR3 is TGTGCCAGTAGTCCTCGGACAGGGCGTGAAGCTTTCTTT.

The chain uses TRBV6-1 and TRBJ2-2, with D uncertain. Trimming shortened V by 10 bases and J by 0 bases, and 12 bases separated the two germline ends. Looked up from germline, CDR1 is MNHNS and CDR2 is SASEGT. The CDR3 contains 14 residues. The CDR3 DNA sequence: TGTGCCACTTCGGGTAGGCCGAACACCGGGGAGCTGTTTTTT. As protein: CATSGRPNTGELFF.

This clone has only one observation. V usage is TRBV11-2 and J usage is TRBJ2-7; 7 bases are shared with TRBD1. CDR1 is SGHAT and CDR2 is FQNNGV in the germline V gene. With 3 bases clipped from V and 3 bases from J, the junction kept 8 bases outside the gene matches. CDR3 length: 15 residues. CDR3: CASSFSWGTDYEQYF. The CDR3 nucleotides are TGTGCCAGCAGCTTCTCATGGGGGACAGACTACGAGCAGTACTTC.

The rearrangement links TRBV9 to TRBJ1-2; D not certain. Germline V gives CDR1 SGDLS, CDR2 YYNGEE. V was pared by 2 bases and J by 7 bases, with 9 bases between. CDR3 length: 12 residues. The CDR3 loop is CASSVDSGGYTF. The CDR3 coding sequence is TGTGCCAGCAGCGTTGATTCGGGTGGCTACACCTTC.

This sequence joins TRBV4-3 and TRBJ2-1, with D possibly matching TRBD2 (7 bases). The CDR3 covers 16 residues. Trimming stripped 3 bases from V and 4 bases from J, with 16 bases between. Looked up from germline, CDR1 is LGHNA and CDR2 is YSLEER. CDR3 in amino acids: CASSQGGGPVYNEQFF. The CDR3 DNA reads as TGCGCCAGCAGCCAGGGAGGGGGGCCAGTTTACAATGAGCAGTTCTTC.

V usage is TRBV7-2 and J usage is TRBJ2-7; a possible D gene is TRBD1 (5 bases). This CDR3 spans 15 amino acids. V was clipped by 5 bases and J by 5 bases, with 19 bases between them. Germline values: CDR1 SGHTA, CDR2 FQGNSA. The CDR3 DNA reads TGTGCCAGCAGCCCCATTGTGGACCTAGGGGACGAGCAGTACTTC. It is translated as CASSPIVDLGDEQYF.

V is TRBV6-5 and J is TRBJ1-4; TRBD1 is a possible D gene (6 bases). This CDR3 contains 14 residues. Germline V gene sequence: CDR1 MNHEY, CDR2 SVGAGI. V was trimmed by 5 bases and J by 8 bases, leaving 15 bases between them. The CDR3 here is CASSPDRTIEKLFF. In nucleotides, the CDR3 is TGTGCCAGCAGTCCGGACAGAACGATCGAAAAACTGTTTTTT.

V is TRBV10-2 and J is TRBJ1-2; tentative D call: TRBD1 (5 bases). CDR1 is WSHSY and CDR2 is SAAADI in the germline V gene. V was shortened by 7 bases and J by 0 bases, with 15 bases between the two germline ends. The CDR3 is 15 residues long. This CDR3 reads CASKGQGYTNYGYTF. The DNA of the CDR3 is TGCGCCAGCAAGGGGCAGGGATATACTAACTATGGCTACACCTTC.

This clone was seen only once. The chain recombines TRBV25-1 with TRBJ1-2, with TRBD1 as a possible D gene (6 bases). Trimming took 7 bases from V and 7 from J, leaving 19 bases between them. The CDR3 is made up of 14 amino acids. The germline V gene encodes CDR1 MGHDK and CDR2 SYGVNS. The CDR3 region has the DNA TGTGCCAGCACCCCCGGGGGGGGGCATAGTGGCTACACCTTC. As protein: CASTPGGGHSGYTF.

The chain has TRBV9 and TRBJ2-7; D gene unclear. Germline V gene data show CDR1 as SGDLS and CDR2 as YYNGEE. CDR3 length: 13 residues. The V and J ends lost 4 bases and 5 bases respectively, with 13 bases between them. The CDR3 sequence: CASSPPGSDEQYF. CDR3 bases: TGTGCCAGCAGCCCCCCGGGTTCCGACGAGCAGTACTTC.

This clone occurred once. The chain has TRBV29-1 and TRBJ1-3; D is undetermined. CDR1 and CDR2 from the germline V gene are SQVTM and ANQGSEA. The V gene lost 5 bases and the J gene lost 5 bases, with 10 bases spanning the gap. CDR3 length equals 12 residues. The CDR3 region is CSVLSGRNTIYF. In DNA form, the CDR3 reads TGCAGCGTTCTCAGCGGGCGAAACACCATATATTTT.

The V call is TRBV19, the J call TRBJ2-7; TRBD1 is a possible D gene (6 bases). Germline V CDR1 and CDR2: LNHDA, SQIVND (reference sequence). This CDR3 contains 14 residues. Trimming stripped 8 bases from V and 1 base from J, with 15 bases between. In DNA, the CDR3 is TGTGCCAGTCGGGCTGACAGGCTTTCCTACGAGCAGTACTTC. Amino acid sequence: CASRADRLSYEQYF. Drawing the rest from reference TRBV19 and TRBJ2-7, the complete variable domain is DGGITQSPKYLFRKEGQNVTLSCEQNLNHDAMYWYRQDPGQGLRLIYYSQIVNDFQKGDIAEGYSVSREKKESFPLTVTSAQKNPTAFYLCASRADRLSYEQYFGPGTRLTVT.

V and J are TRBV11-2 and TRBJ2-1; 9 nucleotides line up with TRBD1. V gave up 5 bases and J gave up 6 bases; unmatched junction bases: 2. Germline V gene lookup returns CDR1 SGHAT and CDR2 FQNNGV. CDR3 length: 13 amino acids. CDR3 sequence: CASSTDRGNEQFF. The CDR3 bases are TGTGCCAGCAGCACGGACAGGGGCAATGAGCAGTTCTTC.

The chain couples TRBV27 to TRBJ1-4; D is ambiguous. Trimming took 1 base from V and 3 from J, leaving 9 bases between them. This CDR3 region has 15 residues. The germline CDR1 and CDR2 sequences are MNHEY and SMNVEV (reference sequence). DNA for the CDR3: TGTGCCAGCAGTTTATTGACGGGCGCTAATGAAAAACTGTTTTTT. Translating gives CASSLLTGANEKLFF.

The chain couples TRBV4-3 to TRBJ2-1, with 12 bases identical to TRBD2. CDR1 and CDR2 from the germline V gene are LGHNA and YSLEER. The length of the CDR3 is 14 residues. Trimming took 5 bases from V and 7 from J; bases not matched to a gene: 3. Here the CDR3 DNA reads TGCGCCAGCAGCTGGACTAGCGGGAAGAATGAGCAGTTCTTC. The encoded protein is CASSWTSGKNEQFF.